A selection of T cell receptor beta chains follows, all from one sample in a study of T cell responses to AZD1222 COVID-19 vaccine. Repertoires were generated with immunoSEQ multiplex PCR, while TCRdb's copy carries only in-frame clones and drops some. The sample has about 110,000 clones; 85% to 90% are singletons. The starting material was peripheral blood, obtained on day 0 of AZD1222 vaccination. The receptor set was obtained from an adult in good health. The CDR3 runs from the conserved cysteine through the conserved F or W. The D gene is left open where the match is weak. Only part of the rows carry a size: once, few, many, or a class if the clone is expanded.

TRBJ1-5	few	.	TRBV15	TGTGCCACCAGCAGAGATGTGCGGGGGGCCCATCAGCCCCAGCATTTT	CATSRDVRGAHQPQHF
TRBJ2-1	.	.	TRBV2	TGTGCCAGCAGTGATTGGGAAGAGCAGTTCTTC	CASSDWEEQFF
TRBJ2-3	.	.	TRBV6-5	TGTGCCAGCAGTTACTTTGGCTCCCGGAGGCCAGATACGCAGTATTTT	CASSYFGSRRPDTQYF
TRBJ1-4	.	.	TRBV9	TGTGCCAGCAGCGAAAGCGGGGGTAACTCTGAAAAACTGTTTTTT	CASSESGGNSEKLFF
TRBJ2-6	.	.	TRBV5-1	TGCGCCAGCGGAGACAGCTCTGGGGCCAACGTCCTGACTTTC	CASGDSSGANVLTF
TRBJ2-3	.	.	TRBV5-8	TGTGCCAGCAGCGGCAACATATTGTGGGATACGCAGTATTTT	CASSGNILWDTQYF
TRBJ2-7	.	TRBD1	TRBV10-3	TGTGCCATTCGCCAGGGGACAGGGTACGAGCAGTACTTC	CAIRQGTGYEQYF
TRBJ2-2	.	.	TRBV27	TGTGCCAGCAGCTCGATCAGGGGAGTGGAGCTGTTTTTT	CASSSIRGVELFF
TRBJ2-3	few	TRBD1	TRBV5-1	TGCGCCAGCAGCTTGGGTGGGACAGGGATCACAGATACGCAGTATTTT	CASSLGGTGITDTQYF
TRBJ2-5	many	.	TRBV5-5	TGTGCCAGCAGCTTGCGAGGGACCGGGACCCAGTACTTC	CASSLRGTGTQYF
TRBJ1-5	.	TRBD1	TRBV24-1	TGTGCCACCAGTGTAGAGGGGGCATATCAGCCCCAGCATTTT	CATSVEGAYQPQHF
TRBJ1-2	once	.	TRBV4-3	TGCGCCAGCAGCCAAGCTAGGAGGGGGAACTATGGCTACACCTTC	CASSQARRGNYGYTF
TRBJ2-7	.	.	TRBV7-6	TGTGCCAGCAGCCCAGGAGGGACTTTCACCTACGAGCAGTACTTC	CASSPGGTFTYEQYF
TRBJ1-1	.	TRBD1	TRBV6-5	TGTGCCAGCAGTTACGGGACAGGAGGCACTGAAGCTTTCTTT	CASSYGTGGTEAFF
TRBJ1-4	.	TRBD1	TRBV28	TGTGCCAGCAGTCCCCCGGGACAGACCATACTGTTTTTT	CASSPPGQTILFF
TRBJ1-1	.	.	TRBV4-1	TGCGCCAGCAGCCAAATTGGGAGCACTGAAGCTTTCTTT	CASSQIGSTEAFF
TRBJ2-3	.	TRBD1	TRBV6-2/TRBV6-3	TGTGCCAGCAGTGACGCAGGGGGCTTGGGTACGCAGTATTTT	CASSDAGGLGTQYF
TRBJ1-5	.	.	TRBV6-2/TRBV6-3	TGTGCCAGCAGTTACCCGGACACCCCTAATCAGCCCCAGCATTTT	CASSYPDTPNQPQHF
TRBJ2-5	.	TRBD2	TRBV11-2	TGTGCCAGCAGCTTAGATCGGGCTGCTAGCGGGGGAGTACAAGAGACCCAGTACTTC	CASSLDRAASGGVQETQYF